Listed here are 3 T cell receptor beta chains from one sample, sequenced in a study of T cell repertoires in aging, cancer and after chemotherapy. The template was genomic DNA from peripheral blood, not RNA. A mixed TRB-A/B primer pool amplified rearranged TRB by multiplex touch-down PCR. In TCRdb, the multiplex PCR reads were re-called with MiXCR into one record per CDR3 protein. This sample has about 2,200 distinct CDR3 sequences, with 25% to 35% found just once. Sequenced sample: blood. Receptor source: a human donor with a solid tumor.

The chain uses TRBV30 and TRBJ1-2; D might be TRBD1 (6 bases). This CDR3 region has 14 residues. The V end lost 7 bases, the J end lost 0 bases, and 15 bases lay between the germline ends. From germline, CDR1 is GTSNPN and CDR2 SVGIG (reference sequence). The CDR3 is CALQGPRSNYGYTF. The CDR3 DNA reads as TGTGCCTTGCAGGGGCCCCGTTCTAACTATGGCTACACCTTC.

The chain uses TRBV5-6 and TRBJ1-1, with 8 positions matching TRBD1. This CDR3 comprises 17 residues. Per germline, CDR1 SGHDT and CDR2 YYEEEE. Trimming at V came to 3 bases and at J to 5 bases, leaving 15 bases not matched to a gene. In nucleotides, the CDR3 is TGTGCCAGCAGCTCCAACCTACCCAGGGGGCGCAGAACTGAAGCTTTCTTT. It is translated as CASSSNLPRGRRTEAFF.

A remark on this clonotype: At one end, the junction sequence differs from germline, possibly due to a read error. This rearrangement joins TRBV11-1 to TRBJ2-3, with D tentatively TRBD2 (5 bases). Germline lookup yields CDR1 SGHAT and CDR2 FQDESV (reference sequence). This CDR3 contains 13 residues. The chain's CDR3 is CASSFTGNDEQYF. CDR3 nucleotides: TGTGCCAGCAGCTTCACGGGAAATGACGAGCAGTACTTT.